These 27 T cell receptor beta chains share one sample of origin, sequenced in a study of CD8 T cells in ankylosing spondylitis. General observations from the study: There was a TCR beta motif, made of eight highly homologous variants, that appeared characteristic of ankylosing spondylitis blood.

Their specific antigens are unknown. MiXCR, applied by TCRdb to the 5' RACE reads, yields one record per CDR3 protein. The repertoire holds roughly 440,000 distinct CDR3 sequences, with 17% as singletons. Sequencing was performed on blood, either unsorted or a sorted T cell fraction (not recorded which). The receptors derive from a male donor with ankylosing spondylitis.

The count of this clonotype is one. The CDR3: CASSMGAGANYGYTF. The CDR3 bases are TGCGCCAGCAGCATGGGGGCAGGGGCGAACTATGGCTACACCTTC. V is TRBV5-1 and J is TRBJ1-2; perhaps TRBD1 as D (6 bases). This CDR3 has 15 residues. Germline loops: CDR1 SGHRS, CDR2 YFSETQ. Trimming removed 4 bases at V and 2 bases at J, with 15 bases between.

This clonotype was seen a handful of times. This rearrangement joins TRBV29-1 to TRBJ2-7, with no clear D. This CDR3 contains 11 residues. Germline CDR1 SQVTM, CDR2 ANQGSEA. Trimming removed 2 bases at V and 5 bases at J, with 7 bases between. The CDR3 protein is CSVESWDEQYF. The CDR3, as DNA: TGCAGCGTTGAAAGTTGGGACGAGCAGTACTTC.

V is TRBV20-1 and J is TRBJ2-7, with TRBD2 identical over 9 bases. Per germline, CDR1 DFQATT and CDR2 SNEGSKA (reference sequence). This CDR3 has 12 amino acids. J lost 8 bases, V lost 5 bases, and 7 bases had no gene match. The CDR3 nucleotides read TGCAGTGCTGGCGGGACTAGCCAGAAGCAGTACTTC. It is translated as CSAGGTSQKQYF.

This clonotype was picked up many times. This chain joins TRBV3-1 and TRBJ1-1, with D hard to call. CDR1 and CDR2 (germline): LGHDT, YNNKEL (reference sequence). V lost 1 base to trimming and J lost 5 bases, with 11 bases between them. The CDR3 runs 14 residues. CDR3 bases: TGTGCCAGCAGCCAAGTGGGGTCTGAAACTGAAGCTTTCTTT. Residues: CASSQVGSETEAFF.

The chain links TRBV20-1 to TRBJ2-1; D unclear. Deletions cut 6 bases from V and 10 bases from J, with 16 bases between. Germline V CDR1 and CDR2: DFQATT, SNEGSKA (reference sequence). This CDR3 has 12 residues. The CDR3 DNA reads as TGCAGTGCCCCCGCCGGCTTGAACGAGCAGTTCTTC. This gives the protein CSAPAGLNEQFF.

This chain connects TRBV6-5 to TRBJ1-6; the D is unclear. The CDR3 loop spans 12 amino acids. V gave up 6 bases and J gave up 7 bases, with 7 bases separating them. Germline CDR1 reads MNHEY; CDR2 reads SVGAGI. The DNA for the CDR3 is TGTGCCAGCAGGCGAACCAATTCACCCCTCCACTTT. The encoded protein is CASRRTNSPLHF.

CDR3 sequence (DNA): TGCAGTGCGGCCGGGGGACTAGCGGGCTACGAGCAGTACTTC. This sequence encodes CSAAGGLAGYEQYF. The rearrangement uses TRBV20-1 and TRBJ2-7; 12 nucleotides agree with TRBD2. CDR3 length: 14 amino acids. Germline V gene lookup returns CDR1 DFQATT and CDR2 SNEGSKA (reference sequence). The trim removed 6 bases at V and 3 bases at J, leaving 6 bases unmatched.

This clonotype was counted only a few times. The V call is TRBV6-2 or TRBV6-3, the J call TRBJ2-3; 7 nucleotides match TRBD2. The CDR3 runs 14 residues. The trim removed 7 bases at V and 0 bases at J, leaving 4 bases unmatched. Germline CDR1 is MNHEY and CDR2 is SVGEGT. This chain's CDR3 is CASTIAGSTDTQYF. The CDR3, as DNA: TGTGCCAGCACGATAGCGGGCAGCACAGATACGCAGTATTTT.

This chain joins TRBV7-2 and TRBJ1-2, with 11 bases identical to TRBD1. Per germline, CDR1 SGHTA and CDR2 FQGNSA. The CDR3 extends over 14 amino acids. V trimming: 5 bases; J trimming: 8 bases; junction bases outside the gene matches: 7. This CDR3 is CASSPGQGEVGYTF. The CDR3 nucleotides are TGTGCCAGCAGCCCGGGACAGGGGGAAGTAGGCTACACCTTC.

This clonotype was seen repeatedly, ten times or more. CDR3 protein: CASSSGQLSKETQYF. CDR3 DNA: TGTGCCAGCAGCTCGGGACAGCTAAGTAAAGAGACCCAGTACTTC. This chain joins TRBV12-3 or TRBV12-4 and TRBJ2-5, with TRBD1 matching 7 bases. V lost 6 bases and J lost 3; bases outside the gene matches: 10. The CDR3 extends over 15 amino acids.

This chain joins TRBV11-2 and TRBJ1-1, with D unclear. The CDR3 consists of 17 residues. Trimming left V 5 bases short and J 1 base short, with 20 bases between. CDR1 is SGHAT, CDR2 FQNNGV, per germline. The CDR3, as DNA: TGTGCCAGCAGCCATCTTTTATATTGGCCGACGAACACTGAAGCTTTCTTT. Translation: CASSHLLYWPTNTEAFF.

The chain joins TRBV6-1 to TRBJ2-7; D is tentatively TRBD1 or TRBD2 (5 bases each). The CDR3 has 15 residues. Germline V CDR1 and CDR2: MNHNS, SASEGT. Deletions cut 7 bases from V and 5 bases from J, with 21 bases between. This CDR3 reads CASTKPLGRKDEQYF. CDR3 bases: TGTGCCAGCACCAAGCCCCTGGGACGAAAAGACGAGCAGTACTTC.

The sample holds many counts of this clonotype. The chain uses TRBV29-1 and TRBJ2-7; TRBD1 might be the D (6 bases). The CDR3 covers 12 residues. Trimming took off 8 bases at V and 2 bases at J, with 13 bases between the two ends. Germline CDR1 reads SQVTM; CDR2 reads ANQGSEA. For the CDR3, the DNA is TGCAGCACCTCGGACAGACCCTACGAGCAGTACTTC. Protein sequence: CSTSDRPYEQYF.

This clonotype was detected a few times. The V and J genes are TRBV20-1 and TRBJ1-5; a weak D match, TRBD1 (5 bases). Trimming removed 5 bases at V and 6 bases at J, with 14 bases between. The CDR3 extends over 13 amino acids. The germline V gene encodes CDR1 DFQATT and CDR2 SNEGSKA (reference sequence). The CDR3 loop is CSASGKKGQPQHF. In DNA, the CDR3 is TGCAGTGCTTCAGGGAAAAAGGGTCAGCCCCAGCATTTT.

This clonotype was picked up a small number of times. CDR3 region: CASSGTRANTEAFF. The CDR3 coding sequence is TGTGCCAGCAGTGGAACCAGGGCAAACACTGAAGCTTTCTTT. The V gene is TRBV2, the J gene TRBJ1-1, with D possibly matching TRBD1 (5 bases). In germline, CDR1 is SNHLY, CDR2 FYNNEI. The germline V and J ends were trimmed by 4 bases and 2 bases, with 11 bases remaining between them. This CDR3 comprises 14 residues.

This clonotype was found many times. The J gene is TRBJ1-2, the V gene TRBV27; D gene unclear. CDR3 length equals 13 residues. V lost 3 bases and J 2 bases, leaving 7 bases between the germline ends. From germline, CDR1 is MNHEY and CDR2 SMNVEV (reference sequence). The CDR3 DNA is TGTGCCAGCAGTTTTGCGGGGAACTATGGCTACACCTTC. This encodes CASSFAGNYGYTF.

The chain has TRBV7-3 and TRBJ1-1, with D possibly being TRBD1 (6 bases). Between the trimmed V and J ends, which lost 5 bases and 0 bases, there was a span of 13 bases. The V gene's germline CDR1 is SGHTA and CDR2 FQGTGA. The CDR3 covers 15 residues. CDR3 sequence reads: CASSLQQGLNTEAFF. CDR3 DNA sequence: TGTGCCAGCAGCCTCCAACAGGGACTGAACACTGAAGCTTTCTTT.

This clonotype was found a few times. The chain has TRBV9 and TRBJ1-2; tentative D call: TRBD1 (6 bases). Trimming left V 4 bases short and J 1 base short, with 14 bases between. The CDR3 is 15 residues long. From germline, CDR1 is SGDLS and CDR2 YYNGEE. The CDR3 nucleotides are TGTGCCAGCAGCACCCGACAGGAATATAACTATGGCTACACCTTC. Translation: CASSTRQEYNYGYTF.

The genes are TRBV20-1 and TRBJ2-7; D ambiguous. Germline CDR1 and CDR2: DFQATT and SNEGSKA (reference sequence). This CDR3 contains 15 residues. V shed 1 base and J shed 3 bases, with 16 bases lying between them. This CDR3 is CSARGQLDQDYEQYF. DNA for the CDR3: TGCAGTGCTAGAGGCCAGCTGGACCAAGACTACGAGCAGTACTTC.

In this sample, this clonotype turned up a few times. The chain carries TRBV2 and TRBJ2-5; D might be TRBD2 (7 bases). With 1 base removed from V and 4 bases from J, the gap between germline ends came to 10 bases. The CDR3 has 14 residues. Germline V gives CDR1 SNHLY, CDR2 FYNNEI. CDR3 DNA sequence: TGTGCCAGCAGTGAAGGAGGGGGGGGAGAGACCCAGTACTTC. Its protein product is CASSEGGGGETQYF.

V gene TRBV18 combines with J gene TRBJ2-1; the D is unclear. The CDR3 is 15 residues long. The germline V and J ends were trimmed by 4 bases and 2 bases, with 12 bases remaining between them. Per the germline V gene, CDR1 is KGHSH and CDR2 is LQKENI. CDR3 sequence (DNA): TGTGCCAGCTCACTGGACCTTCTTACCTACAATGAGCAGTTCTTC. Its translation is CASSLDLLTYNEQFF.

The rearrangement joins TRBV6-2 or TRBV6-3 to TRBJ1-2, with TRBD1 identical over 9 bases. J was trimmed by 5 bases and V by 6 bases; bases with no gene match: 4. The CDR3 is made up of 13 amino acids. Germline loops: CDR1 MNHEY, CDR2 SVGEGT. The CDR3 spells CASRRDRAYGYTF. CDR3 DNA: TGTGCCAGCAGGCGGGACAGGGCTTATGGCTACACCTTC.

This clonotype was observed many times. This chain links TRBV12-3 or TRBV12-4 with TRBJ2-3; the D call may be TRBD1 or TRBD2 (5 bases each). Trimming removed 7 bases from V and 9 bases from J, with 17 bases in between. CDR3 size: 13 residues. The CDR3 DNA follows: TGTGCCAGCACCCGGGACCAATTAGGCACGCAGTATTTT. Translation gives CASTRDQLGTQYF.

This clonotype was counted between two and nine times. The chain combines TRBV6-2 or TRBV6-3 with TRBJ2-1, with 11 positions matching TRBD2. With 0 bases clipped from V and 3 bases from J, the junction kept 4 bases outside the gene matches. Per germline, CDR1 MNHEY and CDR2 SVGEGT. There are 17 residues in the CDR3. The CDR3 spells CASSYSVAGGSYNEQFF. The CDR3, as DNA: TGTGCCAGCAGTTACTCTGTAGCGGGAGGGAGCTACAATGAGCAGTTCTTC.

The J gene is TRBJ2-5, the V gene TRBV6-1, with unresolved D. V was clipped by 2 bases and J by 0 bases, with 7 bases between them. This CDR3 contains 14 residues. Germline V gives CDR1 MNHNS, CDR2 SASEGT. The DNA of the CDR3 is TGTGCCAGCAGTGAAACGGGTAACCAAGAGACCCAGTACTTC. The encoded protein is CASSETGNQETQYF.

The sample holds a few counts of this clonotype. The rearrangement uses TRBV12-3 or TRBV12-4 and TRBJ2-7, with a tentative D call TRBD2 (5 bases). CDR3 length: 12 residues. Between the trimmed V and J ends, which lost 4 bases and 2 bases, there was a span of 6 bases. The DNA of the CDR3 is TGTGCCAGCAGTTGGGGAGCCTACGAGCAGTACTTC. Translated, it gives CASSWGAYEQYF.

This clonotype was counted between two and nine times. V is TRBV29-1 and J is TRBJ2-5, with 7 bases identical to TRBD1. V dropped 7 bases and J dropped 4; count of bases not matched to a gene: 6. The CDR3 is 12 residues long. Germline V gives CDR1 SQVTM, CDR2 ANQGSEA. DNA of the CDR3: TGCAGCGGTACAGGGGCTGGAGAGACCCAGTACTTC. This codes for CSGTGAGETQYF.